Listed here are 20 T cell receptor beta chains from one sample, sequenced in a study of PD-1 blockade in mismatch repair-deficient tumors. Using immunoSEQ multiplex PCR, the repertoire was profiled, and TCRdb retains in-frame clones only, with some absent. The sample lists tens of thousands of clones, roughly 80% occurring once. Sequences were derived from peripheral blood, sampled 44 weeks after starting pembrolizumab. The receptor source for this set is an adult with mismatch repair-deficient cancer.

This chain connects TRBV29-1 to TRBJ2-7; no clear D gene. Trimming shortened V by 7 bases and J by 1 base, and 14 bases separated the two germline ends. From germline, CDR1 is SQVTM and CDR2 ANQGSEA. This CDR3 comprises 13 residues. The CDR3 loop is CSATVTDSYEQYF. In DNA, the CDR3 is TGCAGCGCCACCGTCACGGATTCCTACGAGCAGTACTTC.

The chain is built from TRBV30 and TRBJ2-1, with TRBD2 matching over 13 bases. Germline V gene sequence: CDR1 GTSNPN, CDR2 SVGIG (reference sequence). J gave up 2 bases and V 0 bases, and 7 bases lay outside the gene matches. The CDR3 spans 18 residues. This CDR3 is CAWSVGTSGDHTYNEQFF. CDR3 sequence (DNA): TGTGCCTGGAGTGTAGGGACTAGCGGGGACCATACCTACAATGAGCAGTTCTTC.

The CDR3 nucleotides are TGTGCCAGCAGCTCCCGCTACGGGACTAGCCGGAGCGAGCAGTTCTTC. Protein product: CASSSRYGTSRSEQFF. The rearrangement links TRBV7-2 to TRBJ2-1; 9 bases map to TRBD2. V gave up 4 bases and J gave up 10 bases; unmatched junction bases: 14. CDR3 length equals 16 residues. Germline CDR1 and CDR2: SGHTA and FQGNSA.

This chain joins TRBV7-2 and TRBJ2-4; maybe TRBD1 (5 bases). Trimming left V 1 base short and J 3 bases short, with 16 bases between. This CDR3 spans 17 amino acids. Germline V gives CDR1 SGHTA, CDR2 FQGNSA. CDR3 protein: CASSLVDSPIGKNIQYF. For the CDR3, the DNA is TGTGCCAGCAGCTTAGTAGACAGCCCTATAGGCAAAAACATTCAGTACTTC.

The chain has TRBV27 and TRBJ2-1; 7 nucleotides line up with TRBD2. This CDR3 spans 16 amino acids. Per germline, CDR1 MNHEY and CDR2 SMNVEV (reference sequence). V was clipped by 0 bases and J by 6 bases; unmatched bases: 8. The CDR3 region is CASSLSRGDYPNEQFF. The CDR3, as DNA: TGTGCCAGCAGTTTATCCCGGGGGGACTACCCCAATGAGCAGTTCTTC.

The chain recombines TRBV14 with TRBJ1-4; a possible D gene is TRBD1 (5 bases). V lost 0 bases to trimming and J lost 5 bases, with 19 bases between them. Germline V gene lookup returns CDR1 SGHDN and CDR2 FVKESK. CDR3 length: 18 amino acids. DNA of the CDR3: TGTGCCAGCAGCCAAGATCGTCTGCGGGGACTCATGAATGAAAAACTGTTTTTT. Its protein is CASSQDRLRGLMNEKLFF.

This clone was counted between two and nine times. The same CDR3 also results from other DNA sequences found in this sample. The J gene is TRBJ1-2, the V gene TRBV27; no definite D call. There are 13 residues in the CDR3. Germline assignment: CDR1 MNHEY and CDR2 SMNVEV (reference sequence). Between the trimmed V and J ends, which lost 3 bases and 2 bases, there was a span of 7 bases. CDR3 sequence: CASSLDGNYGYTF. CDR3 sequence (DNA): TGTGCCAGCAGTTTGGACGGAAACTATGGCTACACCTTC.

The gene calls are TRBV4-3 and TRBJ1-5; D remains ambiguous. The CDR3 length is 13 residues. Per germline, CDR1 LGHNA and CDR2 YSLEER. The germline V and J ends were trimmed by 1 base and 7 bases, with 8 bases remaining between them. DNA of the CDR3: TGCGCCAGCAGCCAAGGTCCCGGACAGCCCCAGCATTTT. This translates into CASSQGPGQPQHF.

This chain connects TRBV6-6 to TRBJ2-5; D perhaps matches TRBD2 (6 bases). Trimming removed 5 bases from V and 1 base from J, with 17 bases in between. Germline CDR1 is MNHNY and CDR2 is SVGAGI (reference sequence). This CDR3 spans 16 amino acids. CDR3 sequence (DNA): TGTGCCAGCAGTCCCTACCGCCAGCGGGTCCAAGAGACCCAGTACTTC. Its translation is CASSPYRQRVQETQYF.

The CDR3 protein is CAWGDTYNEQFF. CDR3 bases: TGTGCCTGGGGGGATACCTACAATGAGCAGTTCTTC. This chain connects TRBV30 to TRBJ2-1; D uncertain. V lost 5 bases to trimming and J lost 2 bases, with 7 bases between them. Germline V gene lookup returns CDR1 GTSNPN and CDR2 SVGIG (reference sequence). CDR3 length equals 12 residues.

This sequence joins TRBV7-2 and TRBJ2-4; 13 bases agree with TRBD2. Trimming removed 5 bases from V and 4 bases from J; junction bases left unmatched: 8. CDR3 length equals 17 residues. Germline V gene lookup returns CDR1 SGHTA and CDR2 FQGNSA. The chain's CDR3 is CASSAPGLAGVKNIQYF. Written as DNA, the CDR3 is TGTGCCAGCAGCGCCCCCGGACTAGCGGGAGTGAAAAACATTCAGTACTTC.

The chain has TRBV10-1 and TRBJ2-3; 9 bases match TRBD2. In germline, CDR1 is WNHNN, CDR2 SYGVQD (reference sequence). This CDR3 comprises 15 residues. J gave up 5 bases and V 4 bases, and 7 bases lay outside the gene matches. The CDR3 loop is CASSVGGRAVDTQYF. DNA for the CDR3: TGCGCCAGCAGTGTAGGCGGGAGGGCCGTAGATACGCAGTATTTT.

This chain joins TRBV9 and TRBJ2-1; D may be TRBD2 (5 bases). The CDR3 runs to 16 residues. Germline V gives CDR1 SGDLS, CDR2 YYNGEE. V was clipped by 0 bases and J by 9 bases, with 19 bases between them. The CDR3 spells CASSVGGSVIGSEQFF. The CDR3 bases are TGTGCCAGCAGCGTAGGTGGTTCGGTTATAGGGAGTGAGCAGTTCTTC.

The chain employs TRBV10-2 and TRBJ1-1; 7 bases fit TRBD1. Germline V CDR1 and CDR2: WSHSY, SAAADI. There are 14 residues in the CDR3. V shed 2 bases, J shed 1 base, and the junction held 1 base outside the gene matches. In DNA form, the CDR3 reads TGCGCCAGCAGTGAGGCAGGGGGGAACACTGAAGCTTTCTTT. Its translation: CASSEAGGNTEAFF.

The chain carries TRBV7-9 and TRBJ2-2; possibly TRBD2 for D (5 bases). V lost 5 bases and J 5 bases, leaving 18 bases between the germline ends. CDR3 length: 16 amino acids. CDR1 and CDR2 from the germline V gene are SEHNR and FQNEAQ (reference sequence). The CDR3 reads CASSRSATPGTGELFF. In DNA form, the CDR3 reads TGTGCCAGCAGCCGTAGCGCTACACCGGGGACCGGGGAGCTGTTTTTT.

The rearrangement uses TRBV6-1 and TRBJ1-4; TRBD1 matches at 12 bases. The CDR3 has 15 amino acids. V dropped 3 bases and J dropped 10; count of bases not matched to a gene: 6. CDR1 MNHNS and CDR2 SASEGT come from the germline V gene. CDR3 region: CASSEEGQGAGKLFF. The CDR3 region has the DNA TGTGCCAGCAGTGAGGAGGGACAGGGGGCAGGAAAACTGTTTTTT.

The V and J genes are TRBV12-5 and TRBJ1-5; D not certain. Germline V gene lookup returns CDR1 LGHNT and CDR2 FRNRAP. The V end lost 4 bases, the J end lost 0 bases, and 19 bases lay between the germline ends. The CDR3 is made up of 18 amino acids. CDR3 coding DNA: TGTGCTAGTGGTTGGACCCTTCCGCTTGGGAATAGCAATCAGCCCCAGCATTTT. It codes for CASGWTLPLGNSNQPQHF.

V gene TRBV30 combines with J gene TRBJ2-3; 15 positions match TRBD2. The CDR3 totals 16 residues. Germline V gene lookup returns CDR1 GTSNPN and CDR2 SVGIG (reference sequence). The V segment lost 5 bases and the J segment 1 base; nucleotides outside the gene matches: 4. CDR3 sequence (DNA): TGTGCCTGGGGGACTAGCGGGAGGTGGGGCACAGATACGCAGTATTTT. Encoded protein: CAWGTSGRWGTDTQYF.

This chain uses TRBV10-1 with TRBJ2-1, with 12 bases that match TRBD2. J gave up 7 bases and V 6 bases, and 1 base lay outside the gene matches. Germline loops: CDR1 WNHNN, CDR2 SYGVQD (reference sequence). This CDR3 comprises 13 residues. The CDR3 nucleotides are TGCGCCAGCAGCGGGACTAGCGGGAATGAGCAGTTCTTC. Translation: CASSGTSGNEQFF.

The gene calls are TRBV7-9 and TRBJ2-7; the match to TRBD2 covers 11 bases. V lost 0 bases to trimming and J lost 7 bases; unmatched junction nucleotides: 2. Germline V gene sequence: CDR1 SEHNR, CDR2 FQNEAQ (reference sequence). The CDR3 is 14 residues long. The CDR3: CASSLASGRGEQYF. The CDR3 coding sequence is TGTGCCAGCAGCTTAGCTAGCGGGAGGGGAGAGCAGTACTTC.